This T cell receptor (beta chain) was identified in a study of blood T cell repertoires in COVID-19. In the original processing: Reference gene primer amplification in the assay estimated nucleated cell counts. Libraries were prepared by immunoSEQ multiplex PCR; TCRdb keeps only in-frame clonotypes and omits some of them. V and J calls and clone size come straight from that table; D and trimming were deduced from the DNA. The sample includes about 110,000 clones, almost 90% of them seen just once. The V end lost 4 bases, the J end lost 3 bases, and 13 bases lay between the germline ends. Germline CDR1 reads LGHDT; CDR2 reads YNNKEL (reference sequence). The CDR3 is 14 residues long.

The J gene is TRBJ2-7, the V gene TRBV3-1 (or the pseudogene TRBV3-2); the D gene is possibly TRBD2 (6 bases). The receptor was derived from a woman aged 50 to 65 with active or convalescent COVID-19. Sequencing was performed on peripheral blood. The CDR3 region is CASSLADSIYEQYF. Here the CDR3 DNA reads TGTGCCAGCAGCCTAGCGGACTCAATCTACGAGCAGTACTTC.